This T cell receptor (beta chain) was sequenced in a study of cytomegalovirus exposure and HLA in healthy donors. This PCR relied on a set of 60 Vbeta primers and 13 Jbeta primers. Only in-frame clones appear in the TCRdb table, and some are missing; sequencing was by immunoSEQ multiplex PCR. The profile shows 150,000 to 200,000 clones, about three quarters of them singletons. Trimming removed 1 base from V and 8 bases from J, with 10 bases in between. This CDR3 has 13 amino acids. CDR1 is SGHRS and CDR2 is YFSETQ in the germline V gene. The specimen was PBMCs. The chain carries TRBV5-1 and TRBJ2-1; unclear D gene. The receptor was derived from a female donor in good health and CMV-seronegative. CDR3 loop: CASSLQPQDEQFF. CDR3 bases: TGCGCCAGCAGCTTGCAGCCCCAGGATGAGCAGTTCTTC.